The 31 T cell receptor beta chains below were found in one sample sequenced in a study of CD8+ T cells in alopecia areata. cDNA serving as the sequencing template came from extracted, reverse transcribed RNA. Profiling relied on immunoSEQ multiplex PCR, and the TCRdb table lists in-frame clones only, not all of them. This table holds about 20,000 clones, more than 60% found once. CD25+CD127- cells were sorted from CD4+ cells in roughly five patients. The sequenced sample consisted of CD4+ Tregs sorted from blood. The receptors originated from a human donor with alopecia areata.

The V call is TRBV28, the J call TRBJ1-2; D unresolved. This CDR3 has 14 amino acids. Trimming pared 1 base from V and 2 bases from J, leaving 8 bases between. Germline V CDR1 and CDR2: MDHEN, SYDVKM. CDR3 bases: TGTGCCAGCAGTTTATTGGGTAGAAACTATGGCTACACCTTC. This gives the protein CASSLLGRNYGYTF.

This clone has more than one count but fewer than ten. The V gene is TRBV6-1, the J gene TRBJ2-1; D gene uncertain. Per the germline V gene, CDR1 is MNHNS and CDR2 is SASEGT. The CDR3 totals 15 residues. Trimming took 0 bases from V and 2 from J, leaving 8 bases between them. The CDR3 sequence is CASSEADRPYNEQFF. In DNA form, the CDR3 reads TGTGCCAGCAGTGAAGCGGATAGGCCCTACAATGAGCAGTTCTTC.

This clone was counted only a few times. V and J are TRBV10-3 and TRBJ1-3, with TRBD1 identical over 8 bases. Germline CDR1 ENHRY, CDR2 SYGVKD. The CDR3 contains 13 residues. J was trimmed by 4 bases and V by 6 bases; bases with no gene match: 2. The CDR3 region has the DNA TGTGCCATCAGCGGGACAGGCGGAAACACCATATATTTT. Its translation is CAISGTGGNTIYF.

The chain couples TRBV7-9 to TRBJ1-2; 7 bases are a match to TRBD1. This CDR3 spans 14 amino acids. Per the germline V gene, CDR1 is SEHNR and CDR2 is FQNEAQ (reference sequence). V dropped 6 bases and J dropped 8; count of bases not matched to a gene: 12. The CDR3 DNA reads TGTGCCAGCAGATCCAGGACAGGCGGAGAGGGCTACACCTTC. This gives the protein CASRSRTGGEGYTF.

The chain recombines TRBV6-5 with TRBJ2-1; TRBD2 aligns across 10 bases. This CDR3 contains 15 residues. V lost 4 bases to trimming and J lost 7 bases; unmatched junction nucleotides: 7. CDR1 is MNHEY and CDR2 is SVGAGI in the germline V gene. Written as DNA, the CDR3 is TGTGCCAGCAGTTTAGGGCTAGCGGGAGTTAATGAGCAGTTCTTC. Protein sequence: CASSLGLAGVNEQFF.

V usage is TRBV10-3 and J usage is TRBJ1-1, with 9 bases fitting TRBD1. J was trimmed by 4 bases and V by 4 bases; bases with no gene match: 4. This CDR3 is built from 14 residues. Germline V lookup: CDR1 ENHRY, CDR2 SYGVKD. This CDR3 is CAISGGTGLTEAFF. Written as DNA, the CDR3 is TGTGCCATCAGTGGAGGGACAGGGCTCACTGAAGCTTTCTTT.

The chain uses TRBV4-1 and TRBJ1-3; 7 bases are shared with TRBD1. The germline V gene has CDR1 MGHRA and CDR2 YSYEKL. The CDR3 is made up of 15 amino acids. After removal of 3 bases from V and 1 base from J, the junction contained 3 bases not matched to a gene. The CDR3 loop is CASSQLTGSGNTIYF. CDR3 coding DNA: TGCGCCAGCAGCCAGTTGACAGGGTCTGGAAACACCATATATTTT.

V gene TRBV10-1 combines with J gene TRBJ2-7; 7 bases are a match to TRBD1. Looked up from germline, CDR1 is WNHNN and CDR2 is SYGVQD (reference sequence). This CDR3 has 16 amino acids. The junction had 14 bases not matched to a gene; V was cut back by 7 bases and J by 2 bases. The CDR3 loop reads CASMNSHRGNAYEQYF. CDR3 bases: TGCGCCAGCATGAATTCACACAGGGGAAATGCCTACGAGCAGTACTTC.

The rearrangement joins TRBV9 to TRBJ2-2; D unresolved. Germline CDR1 reads SGDLS; CDR2 reads YYNGEE. The CDR3 loop spans 15 amino acids. V was pared by 0 bases and J by 7 bases, with 13 bases between. The CDR3 reads CASSVDTGLDGELFF. CDR3 DNA sequence: TGTGCCAGCAGCGTAGATACCGGGTTGGACGGGGAGCTGTTTTTT.

The V call is TRBV2, the J call TRBJ2-5; tentatively, D is TRBD2 (6 bases). This CDR3 comprises 15 residues. The germline gives CDR1 SNHLY, CDR2 FYNNEI. Trimming cost V 7 bases and J 5 bases, with 20 bases left between them. The CDR3 bases are TGTGCCAGCAATATTGGACTACCGATCGAGGAGACCCAGTACTTC. Translating gives CASNIGLPIEETQYF. Full variable domain (rest looked up from reference TRBV2 and TRBJ2-5): EPEVTQTPSHQVTQMGQEVILRCVPISNHLYFYWYRQILGQKVEFLVSFYNNEISEKSEIFDDQFSVERPDGSNFTLKIRSTKLEDSAMYFCASNIGLPIEETQYFGPGTRLLVL.

On this clone itself: At the DNA level, this CDR3 is encoded by other sequences in the same sample as well. The J gene is TRBJ1-1, the V gene TRBV5-1, with D possibly matching TRBD1 (6 bases). Germline V CDR1 and CDR2: SGHRS, YFSETQ. The CDR3 covers 12 residues. V was clipped by 1 base and J by 10 bases, with 11 bases between them. CDR3 amino acids: CASSLIQGRAFF. Written as DNA, the CDR3 is TGCGCCAGCAGCTTGATACAGGGACGAGCTTTCTTT.

The chain is built from TRBV19 and TRBJ1-1; D gene ambiguous. Germline CDR1 reads LNHDA; CDR2 reads SQIVND (reference sequence). V dropped 1 base and J dropped 1 base, with 7 bases sitting between them. The CDR3 spans 14 residues. For the CDR3, the DNA is TGTGCCAGTAGTATAGGACGGGCGAACACTGAAGCTTTCTTT. This gives the protein CASSIGRANTEAFF.

The V call is TRBV5-1, the J call TRBJ2-1; 7 nucleotides match TRBD2. The junction had 5 bases not matched to a gene; V was cut back by 2 bases and J by 6 bases. The germline V gene has CDR1 SGHRS and CDR2 YFSETQ. This CDR3 spans 14 amino acids. CDR3 sequence (DNA): TGCGCCAGCAGCTTCGGTAGCGGGTTCAATGAGCAGTTCTTC. It encodes CASSFGSGFNEQFF. The whole variable domain, remainder taken from reference TRBV5-1 and TRBJ2-1, is KAGVTQTPRYLIKTRGQQVTLSCSPISGHRSVSWYQQTPGQGLQFLFEYFSETQRNKGNFPGRFSGRQFSNSRSEMNVSTLELGDSALYLCASSFGSGFNEQFFGPGTRLTVL.

In this sample, this clone turned up a few times. The gene calls are TRBV25-1 and TRBJ1-1; D is unresolved. CDR1 is MGHDK and CDR2 is SYGVNS in the germline V gene. CDR3 length equals 14 residues. Trimming took off 2 bases at V and 3 bases at J, with 10 bases between the two ends. CDR3 protein: CASSEETGDTEAFF. As DNA, the CDR3 is TGTGCCAGCAGTGAAGAAACCGGGGACACTGAAGCTTTCTTT.

V is TRBV15 and J is TRBJ1-1; 9 positions match TRBD1. This CDR3 is 13 amino acids long. CDR1 is LNHNV and CDR2 is YYDKDF in the germline V gene (reference sequence). J gave up 7 bases and V 4 bases, and 4 bases lay outside the gene matches. CDR3 DNA: TGTGCCACCAGCACAATGGACAGGGGTGAAGCTTTCTTT. Its translation: CATSTMDRGEAFF.

Only one count was recorded for this clone. This rearrangement joins TRBV6-6 to TRBJ2-7; TRBD2 matches 7 bases. The germline CDR1 and CDR2 sequences are MNHNY and SVGAGI (reference sequence). The CDR3 loop spans 14 amino acids. V gave up 5 bases and J gave up 0 bases; unmatched junction bases: 4. CDR3 sequence: CASSPSGNSYEQYF. CDR3 nucleotide sequence: TGTGCCAGCAGTCCTAGCGGAAACTCCTACGAGCAGTACTTC.

V gene TRBV5-1 combines with J gene TRBJ2-3; D remains ambiguous. The V and J ends lost 2 bases and 2 bases respectively, with 0 bases between them. There are 11 residues in the CDR3. Germline values: CDR1 SGHRS, CDR2 YFSETQ. The CDR3 loop is CASSFTDTQYF. The DNA for the CDR3 is TGCGCCAGCAGCTTCACAGATACGCAGTATTTT.

This clone was seen a handful of times. The rearrangement uses TRBV28 and TRBJ1-5; possibly TRBD1 for D (5 bases). V gave up 5 bases and J gave up 1 base, with 6 bases separating them. CDR3 length equals 13 residues. Germline CDR1 is MDHEN and CDR2 is SYDVKM. The CDR3 DNA sequence: TGTGCCAGCAGTCGGGACAGCAATCAGCCCCAGCATTTT. Translated, it gives CASSRDSNQPQHF.

The rearrangement links TRBV23-1 to TRBJ2-6; 9 bases line up with TRBD1. TRBV23-1 is labeled an ORF, and its function is uncertain. V was clipped by 8 bases and J by 0 bases; unmatched bases: 11. The CDR3 totals 18 residues. The CDR3 loop reads CASLYRDRAYSGANVLTF. CDR3 bases: TGCGCCAGCCTCTACCGGGACAGGGCTTACTCTGGGGCCAACGTCCTGACTTTC.

Points on this clone: The junction departs from the called germline gene at one end, perhaps through a read error. The rearrangement joins TRBV7-7 to TRBJ2-2, with D tentatively TRBD1 (6 bases). Germline V gives CDR1 SSHAT, CDR2 FNYEAQ (reference sequence). This CDR3 contains 14 residues. The CDR3 region is CASSLGGNTGELFF. The CDR3 coding sequence is TGTGCTAGCAGCCTAGGGGGGAACACCGGGGAGCTGTTTTTT.

Of note for this clone: One junction end disagrees with the germline gene, perhaps due to a read error. The rearrangement links TRBV28 to TRBJ2-1; D gene uncertain. The CDR3 is made up of 14 amino acids. CDR1 is MDHEN and CDR2 is SYDVKM in the germline V gene. CDR3 in amino acids: CASSLSATYNEQFF. CDR3 in DNA: TGTGCCAGCAGCTTATCCGCGACTTACAATGAGCAGTTCTTC.

The chain links TRBV27 to TRBJ1-2, with D uncertain. CDR3 length: 12 amino acids. The germline V gene encodes CDR1 MNHEY and CDR2 SMNVEV (reference sequence). The V end lost 6 bases, the J end lost 7 bases, and 12 bases lay between the germline ends. CDR3 in amino acids: CASRGRIRGYTF. CDR3 coding DNA: TGTGCCAGCAGGGGGAGAATCCGTGGCTACACCTTC.

The chain couples TRBV27 to TRBJ2-7, with unresolved D. V shed 5 bases and J shed 1 base, with 9 bases lying between them. CDR3 size: 13 residues. CDR1 is MNHEY, CDR2 SMNVEV, per germline (reference sequence). CDR3 sequence (DNA): TGTGCCAGCAGTCCCGGGTCTTCCTACGAGCAGTACTTC. Protein sequence: CASSPGSSYEQYF.

The genes are TRBV27 and TRBJ1-2; D unresolved. CDR3 size: 12 residues. CDR1 MNHEY and CDR2 SMNVEV come from the germline V gene (reference sequence). Between the trimmed V and J ends, which lost 0 bases and 10 bases, there was a span of 9 bases. The CDR3 loop reads CASSLSGSDYTF. CDR3 DNA: TGTGCCAGCAGTTTATCAGGGAGTGACTACACCTTC.

V and J are TRBV25-1 and TRBJ2-7; D is undetermined. Trimming stripped 1 base from V and 9 bases from J, with 13 bases between. CDR1 and CDR2 (germline): MGHDK, SYGVNS. CDR3 size: 13 residues. CDR3 sequence reads: CASSEFPWIRQYF. In DNA form, the CDR3 reads TGTGCCAGCAGTGAATTCCCCTGGATCCGGCAGTACTTC.

There are a few counts of this clone. CDR3 bases: TGTGCCAGCAGCCAAGCCTGGACAGGGGCCGGGGAGCTGTTTTTT. This gives the protein CASSQAWTGAGELFF. The chain joins TRBV14 to TRBJ2-2, with 9 nucleotides matching TRBD1. After removal of 1 base from V and 6 bases from J, the junction contained 3 bases not matched to a gene. Germline lookup yields CDR1 SGHDN and CDR2 FVKESK. The CDR3 has 15 residues.

The chain recombines TRBV27 with TRBJ1-4; a possible D gene is TRBD1 (5 bases). The germline gives CDR1 MNHEY, CDR2 SMNVEV (reference sequence). This CDR3 is 13 amino acids long. Trimming removed 8 bases at V and 4 bases at J, with 11 bases between. DNA for the CDR3: TGTGCCAGCGGCAGGGACTATAATGAAAAACTGTTTTTT. This translates into CASGRDYNEKLFF.

This chain uses TRBV4-3 with TRBJ2-2; D is uncertain. Germline-derived CDR1 and CDR2 are LGHNA and YSLEER. This CDR3 is 14 amino acids long. Trimming shortened V by 0 bases and J by 5 bases, and 7 bases separated the two germline ends. CDR3 in amino acids: CASSQDPATGELFF. The CDR3, as DNA: TGCGCCAGCAGCCAAGATCCGGCGACCGGGGAGCTGTTTTTT.

This clone was observed once. This chain joins TRBV5-6 and TRBJ2-3; no definite D call. CDR1 and CDR2 from the germline V gene are SGHDT and YYEEEE. CDR3 length equals 14 residues. The ends were cut back, 2 bases at V and 5 bases at J, with 12 bases in the middle. CDR3 sequence reads: CASSFWVSQDTQYF. DNA of the CDR3: TGTGCCAGCAGCTTTTGGGTCAGTCAAGATACGCAGTATTTT.

The V gene is TRBV7-2, the J gene TRBJ1-2; 12 positions agree with TRBD1. Per the germline V gene, CDR1 is SGHTA and CDR2 is FQGNSA. This CDR3 has 14 amino acids. The J segment lost 6 bases and the V segment lost 3 bases, leaving 2 bases of the junction unmatched. CDR3 nucleotides: TGTGCCAGCAGCTTCGGGACAGGGGGCCATGGCTACACCTTC. It specifies CASSFGTGGHGYTF.

The genes are TRBV19 and TRBJ1-5, with D hard to call. V was shortened by 5 bases and J by 4 bases, with 18 bases between the two germline ends. CDR1 and CDR2 (germline): LNHDA, SQIVND (reference sequence). This CDR3 contains 16 residues. CDR3 residues: CASSFFMRFGNQPQHF. DNA of the CDR3: TGTGCCAGTAGTTTCTTTATGAGGTTTGGGAATCAGCCCCAGCATTTT.